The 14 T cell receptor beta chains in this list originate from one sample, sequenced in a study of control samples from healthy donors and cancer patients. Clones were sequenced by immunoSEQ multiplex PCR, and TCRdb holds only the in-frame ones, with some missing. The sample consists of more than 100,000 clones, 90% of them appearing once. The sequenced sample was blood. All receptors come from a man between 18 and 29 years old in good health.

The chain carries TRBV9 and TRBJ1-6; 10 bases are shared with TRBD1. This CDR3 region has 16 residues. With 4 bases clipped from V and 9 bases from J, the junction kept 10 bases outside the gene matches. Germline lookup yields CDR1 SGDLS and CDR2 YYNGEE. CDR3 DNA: TGTGCCAGCAGCCCAACGGGACAGGGGTCCGGTTCACCCCTCCACTTT. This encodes CASSPTGQGSGSPLHF.

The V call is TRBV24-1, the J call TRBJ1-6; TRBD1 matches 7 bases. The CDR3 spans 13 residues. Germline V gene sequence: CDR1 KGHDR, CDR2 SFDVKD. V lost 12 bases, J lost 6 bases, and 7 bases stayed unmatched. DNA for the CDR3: TGTGCCGTCCAGGGACAGAGTAATTCACCCCTCCACTTT. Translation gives CAVQGQSNSPLHF.

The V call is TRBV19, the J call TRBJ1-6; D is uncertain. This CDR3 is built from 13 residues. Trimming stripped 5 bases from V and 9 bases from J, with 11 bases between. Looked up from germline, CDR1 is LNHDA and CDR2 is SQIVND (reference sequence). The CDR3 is CASSGRRGSPLHF. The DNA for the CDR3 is TGTGCCAGTAGTGGACGGAGAGGTTCACCCCTCCACTTT.

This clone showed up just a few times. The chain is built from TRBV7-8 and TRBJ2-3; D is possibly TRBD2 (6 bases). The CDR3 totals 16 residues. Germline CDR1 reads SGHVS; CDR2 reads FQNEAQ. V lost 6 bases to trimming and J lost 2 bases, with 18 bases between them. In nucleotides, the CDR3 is TGTGCCAGCAGACCCCCCTGGGGGGAAAACACAGATACGCAGTATTTT. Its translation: CASRPPWGENTDTQYF.

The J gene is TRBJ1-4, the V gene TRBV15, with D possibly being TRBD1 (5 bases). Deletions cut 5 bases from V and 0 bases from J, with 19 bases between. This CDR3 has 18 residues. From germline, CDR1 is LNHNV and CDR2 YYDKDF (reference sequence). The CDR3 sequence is CATSSRRGRHPTNEKLFF. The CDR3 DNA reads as TGTGCCACCAGCTCTAGGAGGGGCCGCCACCCAACTAATGAAAAACTGTTTTTT.

CDR3 in DNA: TGTGCCAGCAGTTTATCGAGGGGCACCGGGGAGCTGTTTTTT. Translating it yields CASSLSRGTGELFF. The chain couples TRBV27 to TRBJ2-2; the D gene could be TRBD1 or TRBD2 (5 bases each). The CDR3 is made up of 14 amino acids. The germline V gene has CDR1 MNHEY and CDR2 SMNVEV (reference sequence). The V and J ends lost 0 bases and 4 bases respectively, with 6 bases between them.

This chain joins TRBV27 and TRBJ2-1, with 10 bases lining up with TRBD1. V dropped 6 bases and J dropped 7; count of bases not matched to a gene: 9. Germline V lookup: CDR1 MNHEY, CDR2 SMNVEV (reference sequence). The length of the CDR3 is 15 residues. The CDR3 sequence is CASRPGQGGGNEQFF. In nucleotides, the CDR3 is TGTGCCAGCAGACCTGGACAGGGGGGTGGAAATGAGCAGTTCTTC.

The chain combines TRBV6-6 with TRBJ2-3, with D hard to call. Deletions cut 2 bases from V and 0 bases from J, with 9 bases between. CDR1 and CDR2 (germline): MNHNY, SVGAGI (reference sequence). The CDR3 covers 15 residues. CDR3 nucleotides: TGTGCCAGCAGTTACGAGTCACTTAGCACAGATACGCAGTATTTT. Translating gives CASSYESLSTDTQYF.

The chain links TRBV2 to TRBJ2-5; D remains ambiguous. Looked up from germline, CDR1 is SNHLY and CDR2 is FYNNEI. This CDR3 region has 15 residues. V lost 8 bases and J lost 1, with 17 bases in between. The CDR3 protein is CASRLLASFQETQYF. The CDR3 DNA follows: TGTGCCAGCCGTCTACTGGCGAGCTTCCAAGAGACCCAGTACTTC.

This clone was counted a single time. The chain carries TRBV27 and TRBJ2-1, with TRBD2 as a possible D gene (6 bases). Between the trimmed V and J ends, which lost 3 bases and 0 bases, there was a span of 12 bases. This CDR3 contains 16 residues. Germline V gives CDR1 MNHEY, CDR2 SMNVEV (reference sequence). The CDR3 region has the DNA TGTGCCAGCAGTTTCTTTGGAGGGAGCTCCTACAATGAGCAGTTCTTC. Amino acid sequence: CASSFFGGSSYNEQFF.

The CDR3 coding sequence is TGTGCCAGCAGTGTCCCCGGGCCACCACGAGATACGCAGTATTTT. As protein: CASSVPGPPRDTQYF. V and J are TRBV6-2 or TRBV6-3 and TRBJ2-3; D remains ambiguous. The CDR3 spans 15 residues. Between the trimmed V and J ends, which lost 5 bases and 5 bases, there was a span of 17 bases. Germline CDR1 and CDR2: MNHEY and SVGEGT.

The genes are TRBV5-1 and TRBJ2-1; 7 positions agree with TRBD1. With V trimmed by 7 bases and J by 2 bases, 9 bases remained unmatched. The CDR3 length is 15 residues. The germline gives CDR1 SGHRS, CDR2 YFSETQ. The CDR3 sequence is CASREQGNTYNEQFF. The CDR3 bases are TGCGCCAGCCGCGAACAGGGGAACACCTACAATGAGCAGTTCTTC. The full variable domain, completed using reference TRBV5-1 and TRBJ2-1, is KAGVTQTPRYLIKTRGQQVTLSCSPISGHRSVSWYQQTPGQGLQFLFEYFSETQRNKGNFPGRFSGRQFSNSRSEMNVSTLELGDSALYLCASREQGNTYNEQFFGPGTRLTVL.

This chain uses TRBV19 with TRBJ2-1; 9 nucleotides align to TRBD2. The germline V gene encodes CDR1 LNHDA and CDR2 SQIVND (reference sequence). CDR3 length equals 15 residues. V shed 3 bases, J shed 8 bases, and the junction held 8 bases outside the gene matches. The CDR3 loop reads CASSIGLRGGDEQFF. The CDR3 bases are TGTGCCAGTAGTATTGGGTTGCGGGGGGGCGATGAGCAGTTCTTC.

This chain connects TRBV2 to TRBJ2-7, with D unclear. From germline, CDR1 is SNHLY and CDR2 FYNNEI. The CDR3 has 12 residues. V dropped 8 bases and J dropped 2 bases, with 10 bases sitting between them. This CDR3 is CASSRATYEQYF. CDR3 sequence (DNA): TGTGCCAGCTCTCGCGCTACCTACGAGCAGTACTTC.